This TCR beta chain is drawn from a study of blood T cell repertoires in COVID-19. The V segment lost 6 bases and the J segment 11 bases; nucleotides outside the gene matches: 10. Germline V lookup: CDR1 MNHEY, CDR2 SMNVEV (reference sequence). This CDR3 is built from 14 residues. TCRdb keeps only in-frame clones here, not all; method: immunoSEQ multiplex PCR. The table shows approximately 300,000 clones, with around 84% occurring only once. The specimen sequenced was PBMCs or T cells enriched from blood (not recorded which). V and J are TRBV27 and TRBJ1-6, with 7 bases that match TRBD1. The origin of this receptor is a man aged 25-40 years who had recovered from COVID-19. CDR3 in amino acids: CASSPGQRVTPLHF. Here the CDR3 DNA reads TGTGCCAGCAGCCCGGGACAGAGGGTTACACCCCTCCACTTT.